This entry lists 21 T cell receptor beta chains sequenced from one sample in a study of T cell repertoires in cytomegalovirus infection. TCRdb re-called the reads with MiXCR, one entry per CDR3 protein. The sample has roughly 300,000 distinct CDR3 sequences; roughly 9.5% are singletons. The sample comprised PBMCs. The receptors were gathered from a human donor in good health (CMV status not recorded). Some clones in this sample may be carry-over from other donors' samples.

This clonotype showed up many times. The V gene is TRBV2, the J gene TRBJ2-1; 12 nucleotides match TRBD2. Per germline, CDR1 SNHLY and CDR2 FYNNEI. With 9 bases clipped from V and 3 bases from J, the junction kept 0 bases outside the gene matches. The CDR3 extends over 13 amino acids. Written as DNA, the CDR3 is TGTGCCAGGGGACTAGCGGGCTACAATGAGCAGTTCTTC. This gives the protein CARGLAGYNEQFF.

The chain has TRBV19 and TRBJ2-1, with no clear D. Trimming pared 5 bases from V and 9 bases from J, leaving 14 bases between. CDR1 LNHDA and CDR2 SQIVND come from the germline V gene (reference sequence). CDR3 length equals 13 residues. CDR3 coding DNA: TGTGCCAGTAGTCTCCAGCGATATGGTGAGCAGTTCTTC. Protein: CASSLQRYGEQFF.

The chain has TRBV27 and TRBJ2-1; D perhaps matches TRBD1 (6 bases). This CDR3 region has 12 residues. Per the germline V gene, CDR1 is MNHEY and CDR2 is SMNVEV (reference sequence). V dropped 7 bases and J dropped 4 bases, with 8 bases sitting between them. The CDR3 bases are TGTGCCAGCATAGGACAGTACAATGAGCAGTTCTTC. This encodes CASIGQYNEQFF.

Many counts were recorded for this clonotype. This chain uses TRBV27 with TRBJ1-6, with 7 bases aligning to TRBD1. The V and J ends lost 5 bases and 3 bases, in that order; junction bases with no gene match: 7. CDR3 length: 16 amino acids. Looked up from germline, CDR1 is MNHEY and CDR2 is SMNVEV (reference sequence). The CDR3 DNA reads as TGTGCCAGCAGTGAACAGGGGAACCTCTATAATTCACCCCTCCACTTT. Its translation: CASSEQGNLYNSPLHF.

This chain uses TRBV11-2 with TRBJ2-1, with D hard to call. V was pared by 4 bases and J by 5 bases, with 15 bases between. Germline V CDR1 and CDR2: SGHAT, FQNNGV. There are 15 residues in the CDR3. In DNA, the CDR3 is TGTGCCAGCAGCTCCGGGCTAACGGTAGACAATGAGCAGTTCTTC. This sequence encodes CASSSGLTVDNEQFF.

This chain links TRBV7-9 with TRBJ2-7, with 10 nucleotides matching TRBD1. Germline V gene sequence: CDR1 SEHNR, CDR2 FQNEAQ (reference sequence). This CDR3 contains 13 residues. The J segment lost 6 bases and the V segment lost 10 bases, leaving 9 bases of the junction unmatched. In nucleotides, the CDR3 is TGTGCCATAGCCGGGACAGGGGTCGGCGAGCAGTACTTC. It translates to CAIAGTGVGEQYF.

This clonotype occurred many times. This sequence joins TRBV7-3 and TRBJ2-1, with a tentative D call TRBD1 (5 bases). Germline values: CDR1 SGHTA, CDR2 FQGTGA. The CDR3 sequence is 15 residues long. V was pared by 4 bases and J by 3 bases, with 13 bases between. The chain's CDR3 is CASSYGHPDYNEQFF. DNA for the CDR3: TGTGCCAGCAGCTACGGACACCCCGACTACAATGAGCAGTTCTTC. The entire variable domain, with the rest obtained from reference TRBV7-3 and TRBJ2-1, is as follows: GAGVSQTPSNKVTEKGKYVELRCDPISGHTALYWYRQSLGQGPEFLIYFQGTGAADDSGLPNDRFFAVRPEGSVSTLKIQRTERGDSAVYLCASSYGHPDYNEQFFGPGTRLTVL.

In this sample, this clonotype turned up many times. The chain recombines TRBV12-3 or TRBV12-4 with TRBJ1-4; the D gene is possibly TRBD1 (6 bases). The V and J ends lost 6 bases and 8 bases respectively, with 19 bases between them. CDR3 length: 15 residues. CDR3 DNA sequence: TGTGCCAGCAGATACAGGGCTGGACCCTACGAAAAACTGTTTTTT. It encodes CASRYRAGPYEKLFF.

This clonotype was observed many times. V usage is TRBV7-2 and J usage is TRBJ2-7; D remains unclear. V lost 1 base to trimming and J lost 1 base, with 11 bases between them. The CDR3 is 15 amino acids. Germline V gives CDR1 SGHTA, CDR2 FQGNSA. The CDR3 coding sequence is TGTGCCAGCAGCTTAGTGGCGTCCGAATCCTACGAGCAGTACTTC. It translates to CASSLVASESYEQYF.

The chain employs TRBV6-8 and TRBJ1-1; TRBD1 aligns across 7 bases. The CDR3 is 14 amino acids. CDR1 and CDR2 (germline): MNHGY, SAAAGT. J lost 0 bases, V lost 5 bases, and 3 bases had no gene match. CDR3 region: CASSHGTVNTEAFF. The CDR3 DNA reads as TGTGCCAGCAGTCACGGGACAGTGAACACTGAAGCTTTCTTT.

This clonotype was recorded many times. V is TRBV7-8 and J is TRBJ1-5, with 7 bases that match TRBD1. Germline CDR1 reads SGHVS; CDR2 reads FQNEAQ. J gave up 1 base and V 4 bases, and 10 bases lay outside the gene matches. The CDR3 extends over 17 amino acids. The CDR3 DNA is TGTGCCAGCAGCTCAAAGGTTGACAGGGCCAGCAATCAGCCCCAGCATTTT. This translates into CASSSKVDRASNQPQHF.

The V call is TRBV10-3, the J call TRBJ2-3; D may be TRBD2 (6 bases). The CDR3 is 15 residues long. CDR1 and CDR2 from the germline V gene are ENHRY and SYGVKD. The V end was cut by 0 bases, the J end by 2 bases, with 9 bases between. The CDR3 nucleotides are TGTGCCATCAGTGAGTCGGCGGGACCCACAGATACGCAGTATTTT. This gives the protein CAISESAGPTDTQYF.

The table lists this clonotype with many counts. V gene TRBV5-6 combines with J gene TRBJ2-7; D is possibly TRBD1 (5 bases). CDR1 SGHDT and CDR2 YYEEEE come from the germline V gene. V gave up 4 bases and J gave up 0 bases, with 14 bases separating them. The CDR3 consists of 15 residues. DNA of the CDR3: TGTGCCAGCAGCCCAACAATGGGGCACTCCTACGAGCAGTACTTC. Residues: CASSPTMGHSYEQYF.

The chain is built from TRBV15 and TRBJ2-5; D call uncertain. Trimming shortened V by 1 base and J by 1 base, and 1 base separated the two germline ends. In germline, CDR1 is LNHNV, CDR2 YYDKDF (reference sequence). The CDR3 is made up of 12 amino acids. The CDR3 DNA is TGTGCCACCAGCAGAGCCCAAGAGACCCAGTACTTC. Translating gives CATSRAQETQYF.

This clonotype was seen at least ten times. V usage is TRBV29-1 and J usage is TRBJ1-1; D gene unclear. With 4 bases removed from V and 8 bases from J, the gap between germline ends came to 14 bases. Per the germline V gene, CDR1 is SQVTM and CDR2 is ANQGSEA. The CDR3 covers 12 residues. The CDR3 spells CSVGLRPGEAFF. CDR3 DNA: TGCAGCGTTGGTTTACGGCCAGGCGAAGCTTTCTTT.

Ten or more counts support this clonotype. V is TRBV7-2 and J is TRBJ2-2; D is perhaps TRBD2 (5 bases). The CDR3 totals 14 residues. In germline, CDR1 is SGHTA, CDR2 FQGNSA. Trimming shortened V by 6 bases and J by 7 bases, and 15 bases separated the two germline ends. CDR3 in amino acids: CASRQSGPIGELFF. For the CDR3, the DNA is TGTGCCAGCAGACAGAGCGGACCGATCGGGGAGCTGTTTTTT. Full variable domain (outside the CDR3, taken from reference TRBV7-2 and TRBJ2-2): GAGVSQSPSNKVTEKGKDVELRCDPISGHTALYWYRQSLGQGLEFLIYFQGNSAPDKSGLPSDRFSAERTGGSVSTLTIQRTQQEDSAVYLCASRQSGPIGELFFGEGSRLTVL.

This clonotype has a handful of counts. This chain uses TRBV6-2 or TRBV6-3 with TRBJ1-1; perhaps TRBD1 as D (6 bases). Trimming took off 2 bases at V and 5 bases at J, with 12 bases between the two ends. The germline V gene has CDR1 MNHEY and CDR2 SVGEGT. The CDR3 length is 14 residues. Here the CDR3 DNA reads TGTGCCAGCAGTTACGGGGGGCCGGAGACTGAAGCTTTCTTT. The encoded protein is CASSYGGPETEAFF.

This clonotype was recorded a few times. The chain is built from TRBV28 and TRBJ2-2; 7 nucleotides align to TRBD1. V shed 6 bases and J 5 bases; nucleotides not matched to a gene: 6. Germline CDR1 is MDHEN and CDR2 is SYDVKM. The CDR3 is 14 residues long. The chain's CDR3 is CASRLQGNTGELFF. The CDR3 DNA reads as TGTGCCAGCAGACTACAGGGGAATACCGGGGAGCTGTTTTTT. The variable domain in full, completed from reference TRBV28 and TRBJ2-2, reads DVKVTQSSRYLVKRTGEKVFLECVQDMDHENMFWYRQDPGLGLRLIYFSYDVKMKEKGDIPEGYSVSREKKERFSLILESASTNQTSMYLCASRLQGNTGELFFGEGSRLTVL.

This clonotype was recorded many times. V usage is TRBV5-5 and J usage is TRBJ1-5; maybe TRBD1 (5 bases). Germline lookup yields CDR1 SGHKS and CDR2 YYEKEE (reference sequence). The CDR3 consists of 16 residues. V was cut by 4 bases and J by 6 bases, with 20 bases left in between. For the CDR3, the DNA is TGTGCCAGCAGCGGCGACAGCGGGGAGGGGCCTCAGCCCCAGCATTTT. This gives the protein CASSGDSGEGPQPQHF.

This clonotype was recorded many times. The rearrangement links TRBV4-2 to TRBJ2-5; 12 nucleotides match TRBD2. V shed 0 bases, J shed 8 bases, and the junction held 13 bases outside the gene matches. Germline assignment: CDR1 LGHNA and CDR2 YNFKEQ. The CDR3 totals 18 residues. The CDR3 loop is CASSQDLRLAGDPLTQYF. The CDR3 DNA is TGTGCCAGCAGCCAAGATCTGAGACTAGCGGGGGACCCATTAACCCAGTACTTC.

This chain joins TRBV19 and TRBJ2-7, with D possibly TRBD2 on 5 matching bases. The CDR3 contains 13 residues. Trimming removed 1 base at V and 3 bases at J, with 7 bases between. Germline CDR1 LNHDA, CDR2 SQIVND (reference sequence). The CDR3 DNA is TGTGCCAGTAGTATAGCTAGCAGCTACGAGCAGTACTTC. It is translated as CASSIASSYEQYF.